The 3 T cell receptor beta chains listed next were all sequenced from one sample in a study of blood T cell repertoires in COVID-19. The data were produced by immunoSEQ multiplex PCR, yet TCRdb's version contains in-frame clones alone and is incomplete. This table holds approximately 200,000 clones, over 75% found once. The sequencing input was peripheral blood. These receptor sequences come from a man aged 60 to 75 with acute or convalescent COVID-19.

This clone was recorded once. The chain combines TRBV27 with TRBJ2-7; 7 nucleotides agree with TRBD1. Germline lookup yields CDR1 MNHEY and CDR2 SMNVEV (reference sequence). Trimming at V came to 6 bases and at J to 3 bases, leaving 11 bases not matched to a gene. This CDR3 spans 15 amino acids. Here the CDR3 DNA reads TGTGCCAGCAGACCAGGGACAGTCTTAAACTACGAGCAGTACTTC. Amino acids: CASRPGTVLNYEQYF.

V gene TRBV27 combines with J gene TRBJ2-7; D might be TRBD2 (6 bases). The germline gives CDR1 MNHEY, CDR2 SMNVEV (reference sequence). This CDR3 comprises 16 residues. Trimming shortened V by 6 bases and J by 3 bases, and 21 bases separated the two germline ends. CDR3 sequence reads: CASRAKQRAGFYEQYF. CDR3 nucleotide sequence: TGTGCCAGCAGGGCAAAGCAGCGGGCGGGATTCTACGAGCAGTACTTC.

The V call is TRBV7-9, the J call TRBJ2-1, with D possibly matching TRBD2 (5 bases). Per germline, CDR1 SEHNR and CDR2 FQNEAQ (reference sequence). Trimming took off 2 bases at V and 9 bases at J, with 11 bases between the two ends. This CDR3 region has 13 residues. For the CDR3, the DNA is TGTGCCAGCAGCTTATCGGACTCTTTTGAGCAGTTCTTC. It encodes CASSLSDSFEQFF.